Listed below are T cell receptor beta chains from one sample, sequenced in a study of OX40 agonist ivuxolimab in advanced cancers. Some clones are missing from TCRdb's copy, which holds only in-frame ones; the method was immunoSEQ multiplex PCR. The table records tens of thousands of clones, 88% of them present only once. This material consisted of CD4+ or CD8+ T cells sorted from blood, taken in a trial of the OX40 agonist ivuxolimab. Receptors originate from an adult with an advanced solid tumor such as melanoma, head and neck, liver or kidney cancer. CDR3s include the opening cysteine and the closing phenylalanine or tryptophan. Each record gives: CDR3 length, V gene, J gene, CDR3 protein.

15	TRBV7-3	TRBJ1-5	CASSLDGGKHQPQHF
13	TRBV29-1	TRBJ1-4	CSVARGFEEKLFF
15	TRBV7-3	TRBJ2-7	CASSLKAGGSYEQYF
14	TRBV7-3	TRBJ1-6	CASSPDRGGSPLHF
17	TRBV7-3	TRBJ2-5	CASSDSRARGGGETQYF
16	TRBV15	TRBJ2-2	CATSRGQTIETGELFF
16	TRBV7-3	TRBJ2-5	CASSSGAGSFQETQYF
15	TRBV19	TRBJ1-3	CASSPAGGPGNTIYF
14	TRBV7-2	TRBJ2-7	CASSPQTRSYEQYF
15	TRBV6-1	TRBJ2-1	CASSEAGGPYNEQFF
18	TRBV5-1	TRBJ2-2	CASSAGLAGGSGTGELFF
13	TRBV7-9	TRBJ1-2	CASSSGPGDGYTF
14	TRBV2	TRBJ2-3	CASRVERGTDTQYF
15	TRBV6-1	TRBJ1-5	CASGEMGSVNQPQHF
16	TRBV5-4	TRBJ2-1	CASSLPPSGGYNEQFF
16	TRBV6-1	TRBJ2-1	CASSEAHSHGYNEQFF
15	TRBV29-1	TRBJ1-2	CSVDPRPHSNYGYTF
15	TRBV21-1	TRBJ1-4	CASSKRLLGNEKLFF
13	TRBV11-2	TRBJ2-7	CASSLAHSYEQYF
12	TRBV29-1	TRBJ2-7	CSVVSGSYEQYF
15	TRBV9	TRBJ2-1	CASSVGNPSYNEQFF
15	TRBV5-1	TRBJ2-1	CASSPGTREGDEQFF